The 20 T cell receptor beta chains in this list originate from one sample, sequenced in a study of early T cells in non-severe SARS-CoV-2 infection. TCRdb re-called the 5' RACE reads through MiXCR, storing one row per CDR3 protein. The sample shows tens of thousands of distinct CDR3 sequences, around 15% of them seen only once. Sample: whole blood, taken at baseline. These receptors all stem from an adult who was a healthcare worker with PCR-confirmed SARS-CoV-2 infection or an uninfected control (not recorded which).

V gene TRBV18 combines with J gene TRBJ2-7, with D uncertain. Germline values: CDR1 KGHSH, CDR2 LQKENI. The V gene lost 1 base and the J gene lost 5 bases, with 6 bases spanning the gap. The CDR3 contains 12 residues. CDR3 protein: CASSPRRDEQYF. The DNA of the CDR3 is TGTGCCAGCTCACCACGTAGGGACGAGCAGTACTTC.

This clonotype is deemed medium-sized. The gene calls are TRBV9 and TRBJ2-1; TRBD1 agrees at 8 bases. CDR1 and CDR2 (germline): SGDLS, YYNGEE. The CDR3 extends over 14 amino acids. V lost 3 bases, J lost 9 bases, and 8 bases stayed unmatched. The CDR3 nucleotides read TGTGCCAGCAGCGCACGGACAGGGAACAGTGAGCAGTTCTTC. It specifies CASSARTGNSEQFF.

In its sample, this clonotype was seen a few times. The chain carries TRBV29-1 and TRBJ2-1; TRBD2 matches at 7 bases. CDR1 SQVTM and CDR2 ANQGSEA come from the germline V gene. The V gene end was trimmed by 4 bases and the J gene end by 0 bases; junction bases not matched to a gene: 9. The CDR3 contains 16 residues. CDR3 in DNA: TGCAGCGTTGTAGGCAGCGGGAAGAGCTCCTACAATGAGCAGTTCTTC. It translates to CSVVGSGKSSYNEQFF.

This clonotype was observed a few times. The chain uses TRBV7-9 and TRBJ2-2; 9 nucleotides align to TRBD2. CDR1 is SEHNR, CDR2 FQNEAQ, per germline (reference sequence). V was pared by 11 bases and J by 4 bases, with 8 bases of the junction left unmatched. The CDR3 has 14 residues. The CDR3 coding sequence is TGTGCCCTCTCGGCGGGAGGGCGCACCGGGGAGCTGTTTTTT. Its translation is CALSAGGRTGELFF.

This clonotype was counted a few times. The CDR3 loop is CASSLMNPPDTQYF. The DNA of the CDR3 is TGTGCCAGCAGCTTAATGAATCCCCCAGATACGCAGTATTTT. This chain links TRBV7-3 with TRBJ2-3; no definite D call. Germline V gene data show CDR1 as SGHTA and CDR2 as FQGTGA. This CDR3 region has 14 residues. V gave up 1 base and J gave up 4 bases, with 9 bases separating them.

V is TRBV27 and J is TRBJ2-4, with 8 nucleotides matching TRBD2. The germline V gene has CDR1 MNHEY and CDR2 SMNVEV (reference sequence). The CDR3 runs to 17 residues. After removal of 5 bases from V and 11 bases from J, the junction contained 20 bases not matched to a gene. This CDR3 is CASSTGLVVRGRRFQYF. The DNA for the CDR3 is TGTGCCAGCAGTACGGGACTAGTGGTGCGCGGCCGCAGATTTCAGTACTTC.

The chain links TRBV7-9 to TRBJ2-7; TRBD1 might be the D (6 bases). Trimming took 3 bases from V and 5 from J, leaving 14 bases between them. The CDR3 is 14 residues long. Germline CDR1 and CDR2: SEHNR and FQNEAQ (reference sequence). CDR3 in DNA: TGTGCCAGCAGCTTCGTTGCAGGGGTCGACGAGCAGTACTTC. Translation gives CASSFVAGVDEQYF. The full variable domain, with the rest looked up from reference TRBV7-9 and TRBJ2-7, is DTGVSQNPRHKITKRGQNVTFRCDPISEHNRLYWYRQTLGQGPEFLTYFQNEAQLEKSRLLSDRFSAERPKGSFSTLEIQRTEQGDSAMYLCASSFVAGVDEQYFGPGTRLTVT.

This clonotype was picked up many times. This sequence joins TRBV2 and TRBJ2-3, with TRBD2 matching 13 bases. Germline CDR1 SNHLY, CDR2 FYNNEI. The CDR3 consists of 15 residues. V dropped 7 bases and J dropped 4; count of bases not matched to a gene: 5. CDR3 in amino acids: CASTPGLAGADTQYF. CDR3 bases: TGTGCCAGCACTCCTGGACTAGCGGGAGCAGATACGCAGTATTTT.

The chain links TRBV10-3 to TRBJ2-3; 14 positions match TRBD2. This CDR3 contains 15 residues. The J segment lost 3 bases and the V segment lost 4 bases, leaving 0 bases of the junction unmatched. Germline assignment: CDR1 ENHRY and CDR2 SYGVKD. In nucleotides, the CDR3 is TGTGCCATCAGTGGGACTAGCGGGAGGACAGATACGCAGTATTTT. It encodes CAISGTSGRTDTQYF.

This clonotype was counted a few times. The rearrangement joins TRBV2 to TRBJ2-1; D perhaps matches TRBD2 (5 bases). Trimming removed 3 bases from V and 2 bases from J, with 11 bases in between. Germline assignment: CDR1 SNHLY and CDR2 FYNNEI. This CDR3 is 15 amino acids long. CDR3 region: CASSEERPAYNEQFF. As DNA, the CDR3 is TGTGCCAGCAGTGAGGAGCGGCCCGCCTACAATGAGCAGTTCTTC.

This clonotype was detected many times. The CDR3 nucleotides read TGTGCCAGCAGGTTCGGGGGCTTAGCCTACAATGAGCAGTTCTTC. Translated: CASRFGGLAYNEQFF. This sequence joins TRBV7-9 and TRBJ2-1; D may be TRBD1 or TRBD2 (6 bases each). CDR3 length: 15 residues. The V gene's germline CDR1 is SEHNR and CDR2 FQNEAQ (reference sequence). Trimming pared 6 bases from V and 2 bases from J, leaving 14 bases between.

The V call is TRBV15, the J call TRBJ2-1, with D tentatively TRBD2 (6 bases). The ends were cut back, 3 bases at V and 6 bases at J, with 9 bases in the middle. The CDR3 contains 13 residues. Germline CDR1 reads LNHNV; CDR2 reads YYDKDF (reference sequence). The CDR3 DNA is TGTGCCACCAGCAGGGGAGCGGGCAATGAGCAGTTCTTC. It yields the protein CATSRGAGNEQFF.

This clonotype was found a few times. The V gene is TRBV18, the J gene TRBJ2-3, with D tentatively TRBD2 (5 bases). CDR1 and CDR2 (germline): KGHSH, LQKENI. The CDR3 consists of 13 residues. V lost 3 bases to trimming and J lost 6 bases, with 10 bases between them. Here the CDR3 reads CASSPSAEDTQYF. CDR3 in DNA: TGTGCCAGCTCACCTTCAGCGGAGGATACGCAGTATTTT.

This chain links TRBV4-1 with TRBJ1-6, with 10 bases aligning to TRBD1. J gave up 8 bases and V 1 base, and 2 bases lay outside the gene matches. The germline CDR1 and CDR2 sequences are MGHRA and YSYEKL. This CDR3 has 15 residues. The CDR3 loop is CASSQAGTGDSPLHF. The CDR3, as DNA: TGCGCCAGCAGCCAAGCCGGGACAGGGGATTCACCCCTCCACTTT.

This clonotype was found a few times. The chain joins TRBV6-4 to TRBJ1-1, with D tentatively TRBD1 (6 bases). V was clipped by 5 bases and J by 4 bases, with 11 bases between them. The germline CDR1 and CDR2 sequences are MRHNA and SNTAGT. The CDR3 consists of 13 residues. The CDR3 DNA reads TGTGCCAGCAGTACAGGGTCAGGCACTGAAGCTTTCTTT. Protein product: CASSTGSGTEAFF.

The chain combines TRBV29-1 with TRBJ2-3; 7 bases fit TRBD2. Germline V gene sequence: CDR1 SQVTM, CDR2 ANQGSEA. V gave up 2 bases and J gave up 5 bases; unmatched junction bases: 4. The CDR3 runs to 13 residues. The CDR3 DNA sequence: TGCAGCGTTGAATGGGGGGGGAGAGATACGCAGTATTTT. Protein sequence: CSVEWGGRDTQYF.

This chain uses TRBV5-5 with TRBJ2-1; 10 nucleotides line up with TRBD2. Germline assignment: CDR1 SGHKS and CDR2 YYEKEE (reference sequence). J gave up 3 bases and V 2 bases, and 5 bases lay outside the gene matches. The CDR3 is 16 residues long. The chain's CDR3 is CASSFSLAGVYNEQFF. As DNA, the CDR3 is TGTGCCAGCAGCTTCTCGCTAGCGGGAGTCTACAATGAGCAGTTCTTC.

This clonotype was seen ten or more times. The chain carries TRBV4-1 and TRBJ2-5, with 11 bases identical to TRBD1. The CDR3 has 16 amino acids. Germline lookup yields CDR1 MGHRA and CDR2 YSYEKL. V lost 0 bases to trimming and J lost 5 bases; unmatched junction nucleotides: 5. The CDR3 here is CASSQDMGQGGETQYF. The CDR3 DNA follows: TGCGCCAGCAGCCAAGATATGGGACAGGGGGGCGAGACCCAGTACTTC.

In its sample, this clonotype is medium-sized. The chain carries TRBV5-4 and TRBJ2-7; 10 bases align to TRBD1. This CDR3 comprises 18 residues. CDR1 and CDR2 from the germline V gene are SGHNT and YYREEE (reference sequence). J lost 0 bases, V lost 4 bases, and 13 bases had no gene match. CDR3 sequence (DNA): TGTGCCAGCAGCCCGACGCCTCCGGGACAGGGGAGCTCCTACGAGCAGTACTTC. Translated: CASSPTPPGQGSSYEQYF.

The sample holds many counts of this clonotype. The chain employs TRBV7-3 and TRBJ2-5; no clear D gene. The CDR3 runs 14 residues. Germline assignment: CDR1 SGHTA and CDR2 FQGTGA. Trimming took off 5 bases at V and 2 bases at J, with 12 bases between the two ends. The DNA of the CDR3 is TGTGCCAGCAGCCCCACTGGGCTACAAGAGACCCAGTACTTC. This sequence encodes CASSPTGLQETQYF.